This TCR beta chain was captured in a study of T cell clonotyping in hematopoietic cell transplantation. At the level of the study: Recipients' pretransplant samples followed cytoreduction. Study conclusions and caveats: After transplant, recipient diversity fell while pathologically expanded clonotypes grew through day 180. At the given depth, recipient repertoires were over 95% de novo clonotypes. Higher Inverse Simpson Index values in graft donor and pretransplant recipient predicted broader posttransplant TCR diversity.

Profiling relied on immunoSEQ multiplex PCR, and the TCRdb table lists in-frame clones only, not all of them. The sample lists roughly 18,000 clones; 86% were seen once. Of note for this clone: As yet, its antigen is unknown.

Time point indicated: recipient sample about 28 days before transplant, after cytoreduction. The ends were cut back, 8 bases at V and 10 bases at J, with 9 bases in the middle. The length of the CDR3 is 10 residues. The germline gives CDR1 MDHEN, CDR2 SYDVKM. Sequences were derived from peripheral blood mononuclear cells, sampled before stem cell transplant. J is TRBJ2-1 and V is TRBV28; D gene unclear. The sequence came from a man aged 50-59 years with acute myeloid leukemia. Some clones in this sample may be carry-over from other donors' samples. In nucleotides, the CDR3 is TGTGCCAGCCAGGCTGCCGAGCAGTTCTTC. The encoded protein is CASQAAEQFF.